This is a list of T cell receptor beta chains from one sample in a study of T cell repertoires in cytomegalovirus infection. TCRdb analysed the reads with MiXCR anew, one entry per CDR3 protein. The table lists roughly 77,000 distinct CDR3 sequences, under 4.5% of them singletons. Sequenced: PBMCs. These receptors originate from a human donor in good health (CMV status not recorded). Some clones in this sample may be carry-over from other donors' samples. Both conserved end residues are part of each CDR3. A D gene is named only where the DNA matches it firmly. The size of a clone is reported for some rows only, either as once, few or many, or as a class for expanded clones.

size,J,D,V,DNA,CDR3
many,TRBJ2-5,TRBD2,TRBV7-2,TGTGCCAGCAGCCTTTCTAGCGGGGGGGGACAAGAGACCCAGTACTTC,CASSLSSGGGQETQYF
many,TRBJ2-2,NA,TRBV5-1,TGCGCCAGCAGCTTCGGGAAGGAGACCGGGGAGCTGTTTTTT,CASSFGKETGELFF
many,TRBJ1-2,NA,TRBV28,TGTGCCAGCAGTCAGAACTATGGCTACACCTTC,CASSQNYGYTF
many,TRBJ2-7,NA,TRBV7-2,TGTGCCAGCAGCTTAGTAACGGGAGTGGGGCACGAGCAGTACTTC,CASSLVTGVGHEQYF
many,TRBJ2-2,NA,TRBV7-8,TGTGCCAGCAGCTTAACAGACACCGGGGAGCTGTTTTTT,CASSLTDTGELFF
many,TRBJ2-7,NA,TRBV20-1,TGCAGTGCTAGAGCGAAAGGATTCTCCTACGAGCAGTACTTC,CSARAKGFSYEQYF
many,TRBJ2-5,TRBD1,TRBV7-2,TGTGCCAGCAGCTTCGACAGGGGAAAGACCCAGTACTTC,CASSFDRGKTQYF
NA,TRBJ1-1,TRBD1,TRBV12-3/TRBV12-4,TGTGCCAGCAGTTTAAGACAGGGTCCGGAGACTGAAGCTTTCTTT,CASSLRQGPETEAFF
many,TRBJ1-2,NA,TRBV2,TGTGCCAGCAATGAAGGGGCGATTAACTATGGCTACACCTTC,CASNEGAINYGYTF
many,TRBJ2-5,TRBD1,TRBV7-2,TGTGCCAGCAGCCAATCCCGGGACAGGGGGCTGGAGACCCAGTACTTC,CASSQSRDRGLETQYF
many,TRBJ2-1,NA,TRBV2,TGTGCCAGCAGCGAGGTCAATGAGCAGTTCTTC,CASSEVNEQFF
many,TRBJ2-1,NA,TRBV7-8,TGTGCCAGCAGCCTAGTCCCAGGGCTCAATGAGCAGTTCTTC,CASSLVPGLNEQFF
many,TRBJ1-5,NA,TRBV28,TGTGCCAGCAGTTCCCAGGGGTGGAATCAGCCCCAGCATTTT,CASSSQGWNQPQHF
many,TRBJ2-1,TRBD2,TRBV29-1,TGCAGCGTTGATGCGGGAGGGGGGTACAATGAGCAGTTCTTC,CSVDAGGGYNEQFF
many,TRBJ2-2,TRBD2,TRBV5-1,TGCGCCAGCAGCTTAACTAGCGGGCAAACCGGGGAGCTGTTTTTT,CASSLTSGQTGELFF